The T cell receptor (beta chain) under discussion was sequenced for a study of vaccination and CD4 T cells after COVID-19. Turning to the study itself: Sampling that followed vaccination took place a median approximately 70 days after dose two, within a range of 14 to 241. No peptide, an HIV-1 Nef pool, or a CEFX pool was what each control culture received.

Cultured CD4+ T cell DNA was sequenced using the Oncomine TCR Beta short-read assay. Each CDR3 protein gets one entry after TCRdb re-called the PCR reads with MiXCR. The table lists some 17,000 distinct CDR3 sequences, less than 50% of them singletons. A remark on this clonotype: Its matching antigen is unknown.

Stated treatment: roughly 11-day PBMC culture with coronavirus spike peptide pools or control peptides (ViraFEST assay). CDR3 length: 17 residues. With V trimmed by 4 bases and J by 6 bases, 20 bases remained unmatched. Germline V gives CDR1 SQVTM, CDR2 ANQGSEA. This clonotype originated in a human donor who had recovered from COVID-19. Sequenced material: CD4+ T cells from blood, cultured in vitro. The V and J genes are TRBV29-1 and TRBJ1-2; 7 bases fit TRBD1. CDR3 protein: CSVGQKGYKGGSNGYTF. The CDR3 DNA reads TGCAGCGTTGGGCAGAAGGGGTATAAAGGGGGCTCAAATGGCTACACCTTC.